The entry that follows covers one TCR beta chain sequence. The antigen is undetermined. TCRdb keeps only in-frame clones here, not all; method: immunoSEQ multiplex PCR. The sample shows 82,000 or so clones, roughly 85% of them seen only once. Germline loops: CDR1 MNHEY, CDR2 SVGAGI. This CDR3 comprises 15 residues. The trim removed 6 bases at V and 5 bases at J, leaving 9 bases unmatched. This entry belongs to a study of OX40 agonist ivuxolimab in advanced cancers. Study overall: One hepatocellular carcinoma and two cutaneous melanoma patients partially responded. Study outcomes and limitations: Relative to CD4+, CD8+ T cells held more expanded clones on average.

Patients who had autoimmune disease history or got systemic immunosuppression were left out. This receptor was obtained from an adult with an advanced solid tumor such as melanoma, head and neck, liver or kidney cancer. This chain joins TRBV6-5 and TRBJ2-7, with 11 nucleotides matching TRBD2. Specimen: CD4+ or CD8+ T cells sorted from blood, collected in a trial of the OX40 agonist ivuxolimab. The CDR3 DNA sequence: TGTGCCAGCAGGGATAGCGGGGGGGGCGCGGACGAGCAGTACTTC. Its protein is CASRDSGGGADEQYF.